These 16 T cell receptor beta chains share one sample of origin, sequenced in a study of blood T cell repertoires in COVID-19. Measured with immunoSEQ multiplex PCR; TCRdb has only the in-frame clones, and not every one. The sample lists over 200,000 clones; more than 75% were seen once. The sequenced material came from peripheral blood. Every receptor here comes from a woman aged 40 to 50 who had recovered from COVID-19.

The rearrangement uses TRBV21-1 and TRBJ2-5; the table's D call, TRBD2, was not checked against the DNA. TRBV21-1 is labeled a pseudogene. The CDR3 spans 13 residues. CDR3: CASSPPGVETQYF. The CDR3 coding sequence is TGTGCCAGCAGCCCCCCCGGGGTGGAGACCCAGTACTTC.

This chain links TRBV4-3 with TRBJ2-7; 9 bases align to TRBD1. CDR1 and CDR2 from the germline V gene are LGHNA and YSLEER. J lost 3 bases, V lost 4 bases, and 7 bases had no gene match. There are 15 residues in the CDR3. The CDR3 reads CASSRGTGPNYEQYF. CDR3 coding DNA: TGCGCCAGCAGCCGAGGGACAGGGCCTAACTACGAGCAGTACTTC.

DNA for the CDR3: TGTGCCAGCACCCCCCCCGGCAGGGGTCAAGAGACCCAGTACTTC. Encoded protein: CASTPPGRGQETQYF. This chain connects TRBV7-8 to TRBJ2-5, with D possibly matching TRBD1 (6 bases). Germline V gene sequence: CDR1 SGHVS, CDR2 FQNEAQ. This CDR3 is 15 amino acids long. The V end was cut by 7 bases, the J end by 2 bases, with 17 bases between.

The chain joins TRBV4-3 to TRBJ1-2; 10 bases align to TRBD1. The CDR3 covers 13 residues. Trimming at V came to 6 bases and at J to 6 bases, leaving 4 bases not matched to a gene. From germline, CDR1 is LGHNA and CDR2 YSLEER. Here the CDR3 reads CASSTDRGNGYTF. Here the CDR3 DNA reads TGCGCCAGCAGTACGGACAGGGGGAATGGCTACACCTTC.

The J gene is TRBJ2-3, the V gene TRBV15; 9 bases map to TRBD2. Germline trimming cut 1 base from V and 2 bases from J; bases unmatched to any gene: 4. From germline, CDR1 is LNHNV and CDR2 YYDKDF (reference sequence). This CDR3 is 16 amino acids long. The CDR3 is CATSRGGLALTDTQYF. CDR3 nucleotide sequence: TGTGCCACCAGCAGAGGGGGACTAGCCCTCACAGATACGCAGTATTTT.

With respect to this clone: Other DNA sequences in the sample encode the same CDR3. This chain links TRBV28 with TRBJ1-2; weak D call: TRBD1 (6 bases). Trimming shortened V by 6 bases and J by 2 bases, and 10 bases separated the two germline ends. Germline V gene sequence: CDR1 MDHEN, CDR2 SYDVKM. The CDR3 totals 13 residues. Here the CDR3 DNA reads TGTGCCAGCAGCCTAACAGGGAACTATGGCTACACCTTC. This codes for CASSLTGNYGYTF.

This rearrangement joins TRBV19 to TRBJ1-5, with a tentative D call TRBD1 (5 bases). Trimming left V 7 bases short and J 0 bases short, with 13 bases between. CDR1 is LNHDA, CDR2 SQIVND, per germline (reference sequence). The CDR3 sequence is 15 residues long. The CDR3 DNA is TGTGCCAGTACCCCAGGGATGTATAGCAATCAGCCCCAGCATTTT. Its translation is CASTPGMYSNQPQHF.

This clone has more than one count but fewer than ten. The rearrangement joins TRBV18 to TRBJ2-3, with no clear D. Germline V lookup: CDR1 KGHSH, CDR2 LQKENI. CDR3 size: 13 residues. V lost 5 bases, J lost 0 bases, and 6 bases lay in between. The CDR3 bases are TGTGCCAGCTCATCGGGTAGCACAGATACGCAGTATTTT. It encodes CASSSGSTDTQYF. Full variable domain (rest looked up from reference TRBV18 and TRBJ2-3): NAGVMQNPRHLVRRRGQEARLRCSPMKGHSHVYWYRQLPEEGLKFMVYLQKENIIDESGMPKERFSAEFPKEGPSILRIQQVVRGDSAAYFCASSSGSTDTQYFGPGTRLTVL.

In its sample, this clone was seen a few times. The chain is built from TRBV5-4 and TRBJ2-1; 7 positions agree with TRBD2. CDR3 length: 13 residues. Germline V gives CDR1 SGHNT, CDR2 YYREEE (reference sequence). The J segment lost 8 bases and the V segment lost 4 bases, leaving 6 bases of the junction unmatched. The CDR3 bases are TGTGCCAGCAGCCCCCATGCGGGAGATGAGCAGTTCTTC. It translates to CASSPHAGDEQFF.

CDR3 in DNA: TGTGCCAGCAGCCAAGGGGGGGGGATCCTCCCTGGGGCCAACGTCCTGACTTTC. Its protein is CASSQGGGILPGANVLTF. The V call is TRBV3-1 (or the pseudogene TRBV3-2), the J call TRBJ2-6; 7 positions agree with TRBD2. This CDR3 is 18 amino acids long. CDR1 is LGHDT and CDR2 is YNNKEL in the germline V gene (reference sequence). V shed 1 base, J shed 2 bases, and the junction held 8 bases outside the gene matches.

V usage is TRBV11-3 and J usage is TRBJ2-1, with TRBD2 matching over 7 bases. CDR1 and CDR2 from the germline V gene are SGHNT and YENEEA. The V segment lost 7 bases and the J segment 6 bases; nucleotides outside the gene matches: 12. The length of the CDR3 is 15 residues. Written as DNA, the CDR3 is TGTGCCAGCACCCCTGGGCGGGAGTGGAGCAATGAGCAGTTCTTC. It yields the protein CASTPGREWSNEQFF.

The chain links TRBV11-3 to TRBJ2-3, with TRBD1 matching over 8 bases. From germline, CDR1 is SGHNT and CDR2 YENEEA. The CDR3 contains 14 residues. The ends lost 7 bases at V and 3 bases at J; junction bases unmatched: 6. In nucleotides, the CDR3 is TGTGCCAGCACCCAAGACAGGGGTACAGATACGCAGTATTTT. As protein: CASTQDRGTDTQYF.

This chain joins TRBV24-1 and TRBJ2-1, with TRBD2 matching over 7 bases. This CDR3 is built from 16 residues. Germline values: CDR1 KGHDR, CDR2 SFDVKD. The V segment lost 3 bases and the J segment 8 bases; nucleotides outside the gene matches: 12. The CDR3 sequence: CATSDPPGARGDEQFF. The CDR3 region has the DNA TGTGCCACCAGTGATCCGCCCGGGGCCCGGGGGGATGAGCAGTTCTTC.

The chain is built from TRBV9 and TRBJ2-5; 12 positions agree with TRBD2. The CDR3 has 15 amino acids. Germline loops: CDR1 SGDLS, CDR2 YYNGEE. Losses at the gene ends were 4 bases for V and 5 bases for J; bases not matched to a gene: 6. For the CDR3, the DNA is TGTGCCAGCAGCCCTCTAGCGGGAGGGGGTGAGACCCAGTACTTC. Its translation: CASSPLAGGGETQYF.

The chain joins TRBV24-1 to TRBJ1-5; the D gene is possibly TRBD1 (5 bases). Trimming pared 5 bases from V and 3 bases from J, leaving 10 bases between. The germline CDR1 and CDR2 sequences are KGHDR and SFDVKD. This CDR3 spans 14 amino acids. The CDR3 DNA follows: TGTGCCACCAGTGTGGGCAGGGTCAATCAGCCCCAGCATTTT. Translating it yields CATSVGRVNQPQHF.

The chain carries TRBV4-3 and TRBJ2-3; a possible D gene is TRBD2 (7 bases). This CDR3 comprises 18 residues. Germline-derived CDR1 and CDR2 are LGHNA and YSLEER. Deletions cut 4 bases from V and 0 bases from J, with 20 bases between. Here the CDR3 DNA reads TGCGCCAGCAGCCCAAAAGGGGGGGGGCACAATAGCACAGATACGCAGTATTTT. Residues: CASSPKGGGHNSTDTQYF.